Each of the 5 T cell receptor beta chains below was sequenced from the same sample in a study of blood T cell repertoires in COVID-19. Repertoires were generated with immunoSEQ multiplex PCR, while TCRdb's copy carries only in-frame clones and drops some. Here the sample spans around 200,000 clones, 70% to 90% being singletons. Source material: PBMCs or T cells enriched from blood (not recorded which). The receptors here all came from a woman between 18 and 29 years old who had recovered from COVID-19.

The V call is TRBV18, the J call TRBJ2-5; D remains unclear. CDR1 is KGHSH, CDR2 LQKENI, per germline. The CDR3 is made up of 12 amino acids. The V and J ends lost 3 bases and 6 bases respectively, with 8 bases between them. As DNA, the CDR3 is TGTGCCAGCTCACCGGCTGAAAAGACCCAGTACTTC. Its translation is CASSPAEKTQYF.

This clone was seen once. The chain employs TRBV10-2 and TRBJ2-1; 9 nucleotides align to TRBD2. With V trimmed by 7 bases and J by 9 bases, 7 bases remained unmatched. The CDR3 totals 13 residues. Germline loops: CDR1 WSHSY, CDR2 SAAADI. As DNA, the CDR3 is TGCGCCAGCAACGGACTAGCGAGGCGTGAGCAGTTCTTC. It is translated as CASNGLARREQFF.

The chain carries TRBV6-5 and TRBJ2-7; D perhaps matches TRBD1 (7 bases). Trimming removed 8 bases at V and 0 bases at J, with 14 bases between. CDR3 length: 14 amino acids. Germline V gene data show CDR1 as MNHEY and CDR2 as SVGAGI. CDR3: CASGGGTDSYEQYF. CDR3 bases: TGTGCCAGCGGGGGCGGGACAGACTCCTACGAGCAGTACTTC.

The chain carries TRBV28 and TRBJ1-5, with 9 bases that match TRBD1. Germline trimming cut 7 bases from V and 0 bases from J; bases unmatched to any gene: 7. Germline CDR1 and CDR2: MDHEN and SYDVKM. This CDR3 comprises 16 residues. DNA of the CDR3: TGTGCCAGCAAAAAACCGGGACAGGGTAGCAATCAGCCCCAGCATTTT. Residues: CASKKPGQGSNQPQHF.

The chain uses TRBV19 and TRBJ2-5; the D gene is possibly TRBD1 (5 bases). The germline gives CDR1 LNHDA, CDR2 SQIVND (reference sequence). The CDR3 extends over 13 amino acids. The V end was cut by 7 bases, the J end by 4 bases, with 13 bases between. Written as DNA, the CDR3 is TGTGCCAGTACCCCACAGGTAGGAGAGACCCAGTACTTC. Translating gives CASTPQVGETQYF. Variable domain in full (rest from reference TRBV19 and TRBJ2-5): DGGITQSPKYLFRKEGQNVTLSCEQNLNHDAMYWYRQDPGQGLRLIYYSQIVNDFQKGDIAEGYSVSREKKESFPLTVTSAQKNPTAFYLCASTPQVGETQYFGPGTRLLVL.